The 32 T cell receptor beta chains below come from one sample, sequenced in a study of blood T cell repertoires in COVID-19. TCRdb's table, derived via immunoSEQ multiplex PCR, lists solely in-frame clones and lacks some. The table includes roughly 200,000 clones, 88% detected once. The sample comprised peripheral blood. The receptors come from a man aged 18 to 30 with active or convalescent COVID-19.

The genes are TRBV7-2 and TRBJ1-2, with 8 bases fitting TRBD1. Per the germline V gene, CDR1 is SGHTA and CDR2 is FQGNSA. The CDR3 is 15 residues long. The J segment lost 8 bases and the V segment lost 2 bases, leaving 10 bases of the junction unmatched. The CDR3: CASSLPSDRVKGYTF. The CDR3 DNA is TGTGCCAGCAGCTTACCCTCGGACAGGGTCAAGGGCTACACCTTC.

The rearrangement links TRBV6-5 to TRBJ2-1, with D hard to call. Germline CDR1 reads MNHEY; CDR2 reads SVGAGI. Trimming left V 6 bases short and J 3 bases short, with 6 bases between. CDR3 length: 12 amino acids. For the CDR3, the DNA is TGTGCCAGCAGACCCAGCTACAATGAGCAGTTCTTC. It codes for CASRPSYNEQFF.

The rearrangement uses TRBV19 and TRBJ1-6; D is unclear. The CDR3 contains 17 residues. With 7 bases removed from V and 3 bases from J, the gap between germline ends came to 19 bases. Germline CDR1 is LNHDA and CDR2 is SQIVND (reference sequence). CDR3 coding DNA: TGTGCCAGTATCAACTCGGCGGGCAGCCTCTATAATTCACCCCTCCACTTT. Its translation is CASINSAGSLYNSPLHF.

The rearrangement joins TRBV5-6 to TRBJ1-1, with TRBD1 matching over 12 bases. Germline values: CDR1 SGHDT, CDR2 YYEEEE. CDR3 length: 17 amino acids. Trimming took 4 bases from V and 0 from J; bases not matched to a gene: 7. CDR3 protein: CASSTGTGGKLNTEAFF. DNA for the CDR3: TGTGCCAGCAGCACTGGGACAGGGGGCAAATTGAACACTGAAGCTTTCTTT.

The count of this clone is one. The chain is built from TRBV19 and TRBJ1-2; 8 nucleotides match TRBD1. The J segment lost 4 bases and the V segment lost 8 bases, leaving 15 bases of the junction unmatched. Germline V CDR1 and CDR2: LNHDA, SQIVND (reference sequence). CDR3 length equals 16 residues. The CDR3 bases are TGTGCCAGTCGACCGACGGTGGACAGGGTCTCCTATGGCTACACCTTC. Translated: CASRPTVDRVSYGYTF.

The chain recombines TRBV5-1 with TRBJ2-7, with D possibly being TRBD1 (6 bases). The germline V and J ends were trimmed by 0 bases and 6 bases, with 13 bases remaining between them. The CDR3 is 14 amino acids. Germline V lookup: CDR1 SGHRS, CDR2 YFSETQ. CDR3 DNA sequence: TGCGCCAGCAGCTTGGACAGGGAGCCATCCGAGCAGTACTTC. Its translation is CASSLDREPSEQYF.

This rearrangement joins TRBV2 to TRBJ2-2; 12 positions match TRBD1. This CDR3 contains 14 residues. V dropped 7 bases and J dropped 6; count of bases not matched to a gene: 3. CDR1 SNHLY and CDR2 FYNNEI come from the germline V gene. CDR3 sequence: CASTGTGGPGELFF. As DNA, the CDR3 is TGTGCCAGCACCGGGACAGGGGGCCCCGGGGAGCTGTTTTTT.

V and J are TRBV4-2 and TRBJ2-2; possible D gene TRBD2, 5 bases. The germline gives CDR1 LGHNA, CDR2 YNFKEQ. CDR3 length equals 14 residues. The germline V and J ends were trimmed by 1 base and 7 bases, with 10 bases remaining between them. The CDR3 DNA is TGTGCCAGCAGCCAAGTAGGCGAGGGCGGGGAGCTGTTTTTT. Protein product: CASSQVGEGGELFF.

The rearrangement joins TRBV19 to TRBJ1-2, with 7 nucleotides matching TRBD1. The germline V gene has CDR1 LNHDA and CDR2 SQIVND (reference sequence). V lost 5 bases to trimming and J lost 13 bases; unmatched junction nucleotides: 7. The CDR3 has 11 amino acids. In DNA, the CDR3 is TGTGCCAGTAGTTCGGGACAGAGGGGCACCTTC. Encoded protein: CASSSGQRGTF. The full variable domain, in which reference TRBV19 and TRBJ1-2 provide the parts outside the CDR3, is DGGITQSPKYLFRKEGQNVTLSCEQNLNHDAMYWYRQDPGQGLRLIYYSQIVNDFQKGDIAEGYSVSREKKESFPLTVTSAQKNPTAFYLCASSSGQRGTFGSGTRLTVV.

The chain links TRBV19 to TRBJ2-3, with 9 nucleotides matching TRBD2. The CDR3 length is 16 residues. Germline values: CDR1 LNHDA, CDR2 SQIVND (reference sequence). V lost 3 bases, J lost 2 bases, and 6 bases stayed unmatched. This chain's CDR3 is CASSIRRGGHTDTQYF. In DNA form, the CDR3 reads TGTGCCAGTAGTATTCGGCGGGGGGGCCACACAGATACGCAGTATTTT.

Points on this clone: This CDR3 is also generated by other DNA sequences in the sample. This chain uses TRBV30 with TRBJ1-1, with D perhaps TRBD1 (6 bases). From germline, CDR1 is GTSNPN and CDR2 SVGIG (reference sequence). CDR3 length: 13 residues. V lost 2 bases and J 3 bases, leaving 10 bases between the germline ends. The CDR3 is CAWSPTGYTEAFF. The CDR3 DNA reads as TGTGCCTGGAGTCCAACAGGGTACACTGAAGCTTTCTTT. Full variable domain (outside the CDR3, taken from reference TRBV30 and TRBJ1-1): SQTIHQWPATLVQPVGSPLSLECTVEGTSNPNLYWYRQAAGRGLQLLFYSVGIGQISSEVPQNLSASRPQDRQFILSSKKLLLSDSGFYLCAWSPTGYTEAFFGQGTRLTVV.

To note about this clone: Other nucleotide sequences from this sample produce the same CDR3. This CDR3 reads CASRSDRGLYGYTF. The CDR3 DNA reads TGTGCCAGCAGATCCGACAGGGGGCTCTATGGCTACACCTTC. This chain uses TRBV2 with TRBJ1-2; 10 bases map to TRBD1. The CDR3 has 14 residues. V shed 6 bases, J shed 4 bases, and the junction held 5 bases outside the gene matches. Germline V lookup: CDR1 SNHLY, CDR2 FYNNEI.

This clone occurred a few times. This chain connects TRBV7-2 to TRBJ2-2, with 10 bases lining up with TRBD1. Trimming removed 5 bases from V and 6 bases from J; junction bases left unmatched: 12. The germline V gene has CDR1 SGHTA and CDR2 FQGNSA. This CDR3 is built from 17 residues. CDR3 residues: CASSLLGQGRSAGELFF. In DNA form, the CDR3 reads TGTGCCAGCAGCCTCCTGGGACAGGGGCGTTCTGCCGGGGAGCTGTTTTTT.

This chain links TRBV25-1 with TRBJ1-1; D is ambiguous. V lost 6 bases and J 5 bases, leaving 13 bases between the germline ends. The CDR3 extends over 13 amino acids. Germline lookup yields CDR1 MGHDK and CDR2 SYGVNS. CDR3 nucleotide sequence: TGTGCCAGCAGCGCACCTCTGAGAACTGAAGCTTTCTTT. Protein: CASSAPLRTEAFF.

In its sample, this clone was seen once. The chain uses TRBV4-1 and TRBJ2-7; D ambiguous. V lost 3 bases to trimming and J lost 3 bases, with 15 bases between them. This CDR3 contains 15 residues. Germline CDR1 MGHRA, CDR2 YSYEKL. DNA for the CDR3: TGCGCCAGCAGCCAGGGCACGACGGCCGTCTACGAGCAGTACTTC. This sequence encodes CASSQGTTAVYEQYF.

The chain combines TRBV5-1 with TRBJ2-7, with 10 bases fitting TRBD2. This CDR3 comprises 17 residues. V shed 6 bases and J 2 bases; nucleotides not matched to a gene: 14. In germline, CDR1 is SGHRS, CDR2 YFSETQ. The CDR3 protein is CASIPGASGSGAYEQYF. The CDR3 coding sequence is TGCGCCAGCATCCCTGGGGCTAGCGGGAGCGGGGCCTACGAGCAGTACTTC.

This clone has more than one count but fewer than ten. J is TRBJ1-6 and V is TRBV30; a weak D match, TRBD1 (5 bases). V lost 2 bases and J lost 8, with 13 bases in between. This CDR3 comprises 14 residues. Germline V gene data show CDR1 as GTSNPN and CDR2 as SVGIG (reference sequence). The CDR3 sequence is CAWSRGSFDSPLHF. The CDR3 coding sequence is TGTGCCTGGAGTCGGGGGTCATTCGATTCACCCCTCCACTTT.

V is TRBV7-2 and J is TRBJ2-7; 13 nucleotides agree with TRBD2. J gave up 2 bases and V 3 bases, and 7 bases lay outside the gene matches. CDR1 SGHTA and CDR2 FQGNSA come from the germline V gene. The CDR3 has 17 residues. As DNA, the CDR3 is TGTGCCAGCAGCTTTACAGGGACTAGCGGGAACCCCTACGAGCAGTACTTC. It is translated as CASSFTGTSGNPYEQYF.

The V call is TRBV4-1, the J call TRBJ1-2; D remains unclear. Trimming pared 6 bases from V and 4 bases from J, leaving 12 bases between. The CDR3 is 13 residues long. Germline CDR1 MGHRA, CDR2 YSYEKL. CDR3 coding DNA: TGCGCCAGCAGGGTGGGAGTTGGCTATGGCTACACCTTC. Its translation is CASRVGVGYGYTF.

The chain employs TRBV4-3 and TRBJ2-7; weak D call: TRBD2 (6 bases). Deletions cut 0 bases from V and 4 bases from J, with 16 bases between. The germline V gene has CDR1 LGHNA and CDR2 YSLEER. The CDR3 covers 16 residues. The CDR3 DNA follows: TGCGCCAGCAGCCAAGATATGGCGGAGGGGAGGTACGAGCAGTACTTC. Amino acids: CASSQDMAEGRYEQYF.

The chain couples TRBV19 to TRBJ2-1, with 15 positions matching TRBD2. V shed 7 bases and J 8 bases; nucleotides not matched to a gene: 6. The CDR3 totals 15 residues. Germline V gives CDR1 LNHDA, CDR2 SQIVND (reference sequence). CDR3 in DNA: TGTGCCAGTACCGCGGGACTAGCGGGGGGCTATGAGCAGTTCTTC. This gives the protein CASTAGLAGGYEQFF.

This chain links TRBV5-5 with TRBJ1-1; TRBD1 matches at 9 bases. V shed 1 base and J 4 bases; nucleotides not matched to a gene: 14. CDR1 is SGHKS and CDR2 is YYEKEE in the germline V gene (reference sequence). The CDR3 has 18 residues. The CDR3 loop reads CASSLYIQGAGEGTEAFF. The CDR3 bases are TGTGCCAGCAGCTTGTATATACAGGGGGCAGGAGAGGGCACTGAAGCTTTCTTT. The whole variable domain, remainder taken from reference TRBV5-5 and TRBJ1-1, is DAGVTQSPTHLIKTRGQQVTLRCSPISGHKSVSWYQQVLGQGPQFIFQYYEKEERGRGNFPDRFSARQFPNYSSELNVNALLLGDSALYLCASSLYIQGAGEGTEAFFGQGTRLTVV.

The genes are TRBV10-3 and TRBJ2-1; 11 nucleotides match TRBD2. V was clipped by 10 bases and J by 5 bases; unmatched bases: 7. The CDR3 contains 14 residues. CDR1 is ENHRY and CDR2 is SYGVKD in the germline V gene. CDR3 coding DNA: TGTGCCACTTCGGGACTAGCGGTAAACAATGAGCAGTTCTTC. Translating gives CATSGLAVNNEQFF.

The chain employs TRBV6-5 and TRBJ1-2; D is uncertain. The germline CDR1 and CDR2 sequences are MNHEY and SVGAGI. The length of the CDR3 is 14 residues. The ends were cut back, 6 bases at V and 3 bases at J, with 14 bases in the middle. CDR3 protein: CASSPGGRDYGYTF. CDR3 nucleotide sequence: TGTGCCAGCAGCCCGGGAGGGAGGGACTATGGCTACACCTTC.

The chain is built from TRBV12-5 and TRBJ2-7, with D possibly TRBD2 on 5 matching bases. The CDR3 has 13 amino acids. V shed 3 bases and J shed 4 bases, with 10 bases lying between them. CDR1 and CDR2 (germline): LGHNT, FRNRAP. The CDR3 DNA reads TGTGCTAGTGGTTTTCATAGCGTATACGAGCAGTACTTC. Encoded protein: CASGFHSVYEQYF.

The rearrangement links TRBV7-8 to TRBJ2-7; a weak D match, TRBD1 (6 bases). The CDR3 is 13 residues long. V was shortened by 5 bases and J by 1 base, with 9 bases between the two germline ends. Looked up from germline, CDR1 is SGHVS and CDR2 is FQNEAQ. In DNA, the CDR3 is TGTGCCAGCAGCCGCGACAGGTCCTACGAGCAGTACTTC. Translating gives CASSRDRSYEQYF.

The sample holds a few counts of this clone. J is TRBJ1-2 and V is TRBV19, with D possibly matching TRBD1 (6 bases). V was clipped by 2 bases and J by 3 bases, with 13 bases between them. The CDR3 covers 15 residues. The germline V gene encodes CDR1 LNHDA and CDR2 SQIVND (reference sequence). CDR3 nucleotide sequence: TGTGCCAGTAGTATAAGGGGGAATATCGACTATGGCTACACCTTC. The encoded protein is CASSIRGNIDYGYTF.

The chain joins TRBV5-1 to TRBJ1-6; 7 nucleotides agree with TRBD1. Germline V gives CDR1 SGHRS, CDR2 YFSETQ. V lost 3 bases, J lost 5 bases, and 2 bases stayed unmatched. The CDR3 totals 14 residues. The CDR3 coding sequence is TGCGCCAGCAGCTCGGGACAGAATAATTCACCCCTCCACTTT. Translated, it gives CASSSGQNNSPLHF.

CDR3 DNA sequence: TGTGCCAGCAGGTTCTCCGGACAGGGCAATTCCTACGAGCAGTACTTC. Its protein product is CASRFSGQGNSYEQYF. This rearrangement joins TRBV6-6 to TRBJ2-7, with 8 bases fitting TRBD1. With 6 bases clipped from V and 1 base from J, the junction kept 11 bases outside the gene matches. Germline V CDR1 and CDR2: MNHNY, SVGAGI (reference sequence). The CDR3 loop spans 16 amino acids.

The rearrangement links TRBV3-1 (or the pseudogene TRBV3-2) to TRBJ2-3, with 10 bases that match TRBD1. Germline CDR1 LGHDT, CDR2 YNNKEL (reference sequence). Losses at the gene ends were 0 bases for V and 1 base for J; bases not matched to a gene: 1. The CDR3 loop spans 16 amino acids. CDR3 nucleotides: TGTGCCAGCAGCCAAGAAGACAGGGGGCGCACAGATACGCAGTATTTT. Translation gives CASSQEDRGRTDTQYF.

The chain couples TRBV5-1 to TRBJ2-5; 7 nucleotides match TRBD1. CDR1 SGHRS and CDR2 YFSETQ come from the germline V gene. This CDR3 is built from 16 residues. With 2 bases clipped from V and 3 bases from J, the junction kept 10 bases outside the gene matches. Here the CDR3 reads CASSLLGQKKKETQYF. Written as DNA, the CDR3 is TGCGCCAGCAGCTTACTGGGACAGAAGAAGAAAGAGACCCAGTACTTC.

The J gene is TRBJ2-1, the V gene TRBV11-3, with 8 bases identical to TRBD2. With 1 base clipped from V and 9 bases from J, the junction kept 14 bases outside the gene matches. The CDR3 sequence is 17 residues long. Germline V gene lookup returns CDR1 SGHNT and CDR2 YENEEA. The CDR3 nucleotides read TGTGCCAGCAGCTTAGGGCACGGGGGGGGGCCCGTTCGTGAGCAGTTCTTC. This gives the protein CASSLGHGGGPVREQFF.